This entry lists 12 T cell receptor beta chains sequenced from one sample in a study of chemoradiotherapy in HPV16-positive cancers. TCRdb's table, derived via immunoSEQ multiplex PCR, lists solely in-frame clones and lacks some. Of roughly 19,000 clones in the sample, around 87% are singletons; the top ten hold more than 2%. The sample consisted of blood, taken from a patient who underwent chemoradiotherapy. These receptors were obtained from a human donor with HPV-associated anogenital cancer.

The chain carries TRBV13 and TRBJ2-1; D remains ambiguous. This CDR3 has 14 residues. Trimming pared 5 bases from V and 3 bases from J, leaving 11 bases between. CDR1 and CDR2 (germline): PRHDT, FYEKMQ (reference sequence). This CDR3 is CASSPRTNYNEQFF. The CDR3 coding sequence is TGTGCCAGCAGCCCCCGCACAAACTACAATGAGCAGTTCTTC. The whole variable domain, filled in from reference TRBV13 and TRBJ2-1, reads AAGVIQSPRHLIKEKRETATLKCYPIPRHDTVYWYQQGPGQDPQFLISFYEKMQSDKGSIPDRFSAQQFSDYHSELNMSSLELGDSALYFCASSPRTNYNEQFFGPGTRLTVL.

The chain joins TRBV4-3 to TRBJ2-7; 7 nucleotides match TRBD2. Looked up from germline, CDR1 is LGHNA and CDR2 is YSLEER. The trim removed 3 bases at V and 2 bases at J, leaving 10 bases unmatched. The CDR3 totals 16 residues. The DNA for the CDR3 is TGCGCCAGCAGCCAGGTTACTAGCGAGCTACCCTACGAGCAGTACTTC. Its translation is CASSQVTSELPYEQYF.

The chain employs TRBV15 and TRBJ1-1; possibly TRBD1 for D (6 bases). The CDR3 consists of 12 residues. The V and J ends lost 6 bases and 5 bases respectively, with 10 bases between them. Germline loops: CDR1 LNHNV, CDR2 YYDKDF (reference sequence). CDR3 region: CATSWGRTEAFF. The CDR3 DNA sequence: TGTGCCACCAGTTGGGGGCGAACTGAAGCTTTCTTT.

V gene TRBV12-5 combines with J gene TRBJ2-3; 7 bases are shared with TRBD1. V lost 4 bases, J lost 10 bases, and 8 bases stayed unmatched. Per germline, CDR1 LGHNT and CDR2 FRNRAP. The CDR3 has 13 amino acids. CDR3 residues: CASGWDRAISQYF. The CDR3 bases are TGTGCTAGTGGTTGGGACAGAGCTATTTCGCAGTATTTT.

The V call is TRBV7-9, the J call TRBJ1-2; possibly TRBD1 for D (5 bases). This CDR3 is 14 amino acids long. CDR1 is SEHNR and CDR2 is FQNEAQ in the germline V gene (reference sequence). V was shortened by 3 bases and J by 2 bases, with 10 bases between the two germline ends. CDR3 amino acids: CASSFGAGNYGYTF. The DNA of the CDR3 is TGTGCCAGCAGCTTTGGCGCAGGGAACTATGGCTACACCTTC.

The V gene is TRBV4-1, the J gene TRBJ1-2, with 8 nucleotides matching TRBD1. This CDR3 has 16 residues. Germline loops: CDR1 MGHRA, CDR2 YSYEKL. With V trimmed by 3 bases and J by 4 bases, 10 bases remained unmatched. The CDR3 is CASSHGQGGTLYGYTF. The CDR3 DNA sequence: TGCGCCAGCAGCCATGGACAGGGAGGCACGCTCTATGGCTACACCTTC.

This chain uses TRBV27 with TRBJ2-7; tentatively, D is TRBD1 (5 bases). The CDR3 is 14 amino acids. Germline loops: CDR1 MNHEY, CDR2 SMNVEV (reference sequence). V dropped 6 bases and J dropped 3 bases, with 15 bases sitting between them. The CDR3 spells CASSSRAVNYEQYF. In DNA form, the CDR3 reads TGTGCCAGCAGCTCCAGGGCAGTTAACTACGAGCAGTACTTC.

This sequence joins TRBV28 and TRBJ2-5, with 13 nucleotides matching TRBD2. V lost 5 bases to trimming and J lost 4 bases; unmatched junction nucleotides: 4. Per the germline V gene, CDR1 is MDHEN and CDR2 is SYDVKM. CDR3 length equals 15 residues. The CDR3 DNA sequence: TGTGCCAGCAGTCTAACTAGCGGGAGGGCAGAGACCCAGTACTTC. Protein product: CASSLTSGRAETQYF.

CDR3 in amino acids: CASMGQGATEAFF. As DNA, the CDR3 is TGTGCCAGTATGGGACAGGGGGCCACTGAAGCTTTCTTT. The chain carries TRBV19 and TRBJ1-1, with 12 bases matching TRBD1. The germline CDR1 and CDR2 sequences are LNHDA and SQIVND (reference sequence). The CDR3 sequence is 13 residues long. V shed 7 bases and J 4 bases; nucleotides not matched to a gene: 1.

V is TRBV2 and J is TRBJ1-1; tentatively, D is TRBD1 (6 bases). The CDR3 is 12 amino acids. The V end was cut by 6 bases, the J end by 6 bases, with 11 bases between. The germline gives CDR1 SNHLY, CDR2 FYNNEI. The CDR3 DNA reads TGTGCCAGCAGCGGACAGCCCTCTGAAGCTTTCTTT. Translating it yields CASSGQPSEAFF.

The gene calls are TRBV6-1 and TRBJ1-2; possible D gene TRBD1, 5 bases. CDR3 length equals 13 residues. V lost 6 bases, J lost 8 bases, and 16 bases lay in between. CDR1 and CDR2 from the germline V gene are MNHNS and SASEGT. The chain's CDR3 is CASRSGTAGGYTF. The DNA for the CDR3 is TGTGCCAGCAGGTCCGGGACGGCGGGCGGCTACACCTTC.

The CDR3 DNA reads as TGTGCCAGCAGCTCTATAAGCTACGAGCAGTACTTC. Encoded protein: CASSSISYEQYF. This rearrangement joins TRBV7-9 to TRBJ2-5; no reliable D call. The assigned J gene may be wrong: the sequence end matches TRBJ2-7 better. The length of the CDR3 is 12 residues. The germline gives CDR1 SEHNR, CDR2 FQNEAQ (reference sequence).